These 7 T cell receptor beta chains originate from one sample sequenced in a study of T cell clonality in common variable immunodeficiency. Libraries were prepared by immunoSEQ multiplex PCR; TCRdb keeps only in-frame clonotypes and omits some of them. This sample comprises 57,000 or so clones, none seen once only. Material for sequencing was peripheral blood mononuclear cells. These receptors all stem from a person between 18 and 75 years old in good health.

This clone was seen at least ten times. Read coverage stops 3 residues before the CDR3 terminus; the germline J gene supplies the remainder. The J gene is TRBJ1-2, the V gene TRBV20-1, with D tentatively TRBD1 (6 bases). Germline assignment: CDR1 DFQATT and CDR2 SNEGSKA (reference sequence). V gave up 3 bases and J gave up 0 bases, with 17 bases separating them. The CDR3 covers 16 residues. The CDR3 loop reads CSARPIRDTPNYGYTF. Partial CDR3 DNA: TGCAGTGCTAGGCCTATTAGGGACACCCCTAACTATGGC.

Concerning this clone itself: Sequencing ends 3 residues short of the CDR3 end; the germline J gene provides the rest. The J gene is TRBJ2-1, the V gene TRBV5-4, with D unclear. The CDR3 contains 12 residues. Germline lookup yields CDR1 SGHNT and CDR2 YYREEE (reference sequence). V was clipped by 1 base and J by 6 bases, with 5 bases between them. The sequenced part of the CDR3 DNA is TGTGCCAGCAGCTTGAAGGGCAATGAG. This translates into CASSLKGNE. The CDR3 reads in full as CASSLKGNEQFF. Using reference TRBV5-4 and TRBJ2-1 for the parts outside the CDR3, the full variable domain is ETGVTQSPTHLIKTRGQQVTLRCSSQSGHNTVSWYQQALGQGPQFIFQYYREEENGRGNFPPRFSGLQFPNYSSELNVNALELDDSALYLCASSLKGNEQFFGPGTRLTVL.

Only a few counts were recorded for this clone. The sequence runs out 3 residues before the end of the CDR3; the remainder is reconstructed from the germline J gene. The chain links TRBV2 to TRBJ2-7; D is possibly TRBD1 (6 bases). CDR1 and CDR2 from the germline V gene are SNHLY and FYNNEI. The length of the CDR3 is 12 residues. Trimming took off 6 bases at V and 3 bases at J, with 9 bases between the two ends. This CDR3 is CASRRDNYEQYF. The covered CDR3 bases are TGTGCCAGCAGGAGGGACAACTACGAG.

This clone was seen ten or more times. The CDR3 goes on 3 residues after the read ends, and that part is filled in from the germline J gene. The J gene is TRBJ1-4, the V gene TRBV5-1; TRBD1 matches at 8 bases. V lost 0 bases, J lost 7 bases, and 8 bases stayed unmatched. From germline, CDR1 is SGHRS and CDR2 YFSETQ. CDR3 length equals 16 residues. CDR3 bases read: TGCGCCAGCAGCTTGGGGGCAGGGGGCGCGATTGAAAAA. This codes for CASSLGAGGAIEK. The CDR3 as a whole reads CASSLGAGGAIEKLFF.

As concerns this clone: The missing CDR3 end, 3 residues past where the read stops, is filled in from the germline J gene. This chain joins TRBV10-2 and TRBJ2-4; TRBD2 is a possible D gene (6 bases). The CDR3 runs to 16 residues. The ends were cut back, 1 base at V and 0 bases at J, with 10 bases in the middle. CDR1 and CDR2 from the germline V gene are WSHSY and SAAADI. The covered CDR3 bases are TGCGCCAGCAGTGAGTGGGGGGTACTAGCCAAAAACATT. Its protein product is CASSEWGVLAKNI. The complete CDR3 reads CASSEWGVLAKNIQYF.

This clone was found many times. The read ends 3 residues shy of where the CDR3 ends; the end is completed using the germline J gene. The chain uses TRBV4-2 and TRBJ2-1; D possibly corresponds to TRBD2 (6 bases). The CDR3 length is 14 residues. V lost 1 base and J 8 bases, leaving 12 bases between the germline ends. Germline CDR1 is LGHNA and CDR2 is YNFKEQ. The CDR3 sequence: CASSQGGEIHEQFF. Incomplete CDR3 DNA: TGTGCCAGCAGCCAAGGCGGGGAAATCCATGAG.

This clone occurred many times. Sequencing ends 3 residues short of the CDR3 end; the germline J gene provides the rest. The chain recombines TRBV20-1 with TRBJ2-2, with 7 bases that match TRBD1. CDR3 size: 15 residues. V trimming: 6 bases; J trimming: 4 bases; junction bases outside the gene matches: 11. Germline V gives CDR1 DFQATT, CDR2 SNEGSKA (reference sequence). CDR3 residues: CSAIGTAKGTGELFF. Partial CDR3 DNA: TGCAGTGCGATTGGGACAGCCAAGGGCACCGGGGAG.